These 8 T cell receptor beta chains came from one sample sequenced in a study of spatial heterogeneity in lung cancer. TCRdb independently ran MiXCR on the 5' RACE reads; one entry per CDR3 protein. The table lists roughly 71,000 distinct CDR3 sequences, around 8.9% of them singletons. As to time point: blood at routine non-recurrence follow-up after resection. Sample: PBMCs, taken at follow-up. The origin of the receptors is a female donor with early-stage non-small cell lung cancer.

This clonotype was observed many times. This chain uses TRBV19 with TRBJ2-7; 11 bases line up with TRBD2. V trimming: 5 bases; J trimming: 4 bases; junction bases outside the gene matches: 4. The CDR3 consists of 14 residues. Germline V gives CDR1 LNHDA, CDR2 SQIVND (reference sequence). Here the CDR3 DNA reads TGTGCCAGTAGTGCGGCTAGCGGGAGGTACGAGCAGTACTTC. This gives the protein CASSAASGRYEQYF.

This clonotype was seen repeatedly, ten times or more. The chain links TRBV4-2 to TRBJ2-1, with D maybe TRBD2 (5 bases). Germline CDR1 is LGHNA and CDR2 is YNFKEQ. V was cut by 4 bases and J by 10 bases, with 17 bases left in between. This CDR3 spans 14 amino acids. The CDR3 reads CASSLNLDLGEQFF. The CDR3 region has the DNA TGTGCCAGCAGCCTCAACCTGGACTTGGGGGAGCAGTTCTTC.

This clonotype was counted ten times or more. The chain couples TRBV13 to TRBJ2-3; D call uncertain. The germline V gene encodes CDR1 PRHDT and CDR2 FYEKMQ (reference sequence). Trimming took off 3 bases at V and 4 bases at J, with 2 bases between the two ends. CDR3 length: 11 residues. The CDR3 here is CASSLADTQYF. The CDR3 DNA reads TGTGCCAGCAGCTTGGCAGATACGCAGTATTTT.

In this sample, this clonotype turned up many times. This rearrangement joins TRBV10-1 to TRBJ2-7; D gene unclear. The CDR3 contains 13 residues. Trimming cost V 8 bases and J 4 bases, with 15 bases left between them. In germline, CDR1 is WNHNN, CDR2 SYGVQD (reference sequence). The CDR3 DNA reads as TGCGCCAGCTCAGGTGGGCCTGATTACGAGCAGTACTTC. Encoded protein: CASSGGPDYEQYF.

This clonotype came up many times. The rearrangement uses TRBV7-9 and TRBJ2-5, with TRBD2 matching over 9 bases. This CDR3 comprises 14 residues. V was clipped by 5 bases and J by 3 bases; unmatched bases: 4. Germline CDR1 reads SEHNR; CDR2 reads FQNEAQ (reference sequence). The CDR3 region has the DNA TGTGCCAGCAGCCCGAGACTAGCGGAAGAGACCCAGTACTTC. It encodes CASSPRLAEETQYF.

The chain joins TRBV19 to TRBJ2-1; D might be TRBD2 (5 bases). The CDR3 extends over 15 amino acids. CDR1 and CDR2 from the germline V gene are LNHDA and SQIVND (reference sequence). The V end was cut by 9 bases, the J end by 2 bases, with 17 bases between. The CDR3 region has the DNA TGTGCCAGCTCGACTCGGGAACTAGCCTACAATGAGCAGTTCTTC. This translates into CASSTRELAYNEQFF. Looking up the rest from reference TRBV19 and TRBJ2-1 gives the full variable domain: DGGITQSPKYLFRKEGQNVTLSCEQNLNHDAMYWYRQDPGQGLRLIYYSQIVNDFQKGDIAEGYSVSREKKESFPLTVTSAQKNPTAFYLCASSTRELAYNEQFFGPGTRLTVL.

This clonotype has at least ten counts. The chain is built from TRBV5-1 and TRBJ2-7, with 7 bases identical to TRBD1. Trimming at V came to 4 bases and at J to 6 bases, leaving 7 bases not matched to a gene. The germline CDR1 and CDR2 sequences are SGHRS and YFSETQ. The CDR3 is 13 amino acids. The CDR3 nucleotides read TGCGCCAGCAGCCAAGACAGGGCGGTCGAGCAGTACTTC. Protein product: CASSQDRAVEQYF. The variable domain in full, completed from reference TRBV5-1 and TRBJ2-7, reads KAGVTQTPRYLIKTRGQQVTLSCSPISGHRSVSWYQQTPGQGLQFLFEYFSETQRNKGNFPGRFSGRQFSNSRSEMNVSTLELGDSALYLCASSQDRAVEQYFGPGTRLTVT.

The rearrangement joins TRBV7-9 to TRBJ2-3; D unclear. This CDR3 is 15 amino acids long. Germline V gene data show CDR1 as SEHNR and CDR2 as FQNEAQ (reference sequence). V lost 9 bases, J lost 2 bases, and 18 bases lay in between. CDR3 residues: CASTGWAANTDTQYF. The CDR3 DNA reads TGTGCCAGTACCGGGTGGGCGGCCAACACAGATACGCAGTATTTT.